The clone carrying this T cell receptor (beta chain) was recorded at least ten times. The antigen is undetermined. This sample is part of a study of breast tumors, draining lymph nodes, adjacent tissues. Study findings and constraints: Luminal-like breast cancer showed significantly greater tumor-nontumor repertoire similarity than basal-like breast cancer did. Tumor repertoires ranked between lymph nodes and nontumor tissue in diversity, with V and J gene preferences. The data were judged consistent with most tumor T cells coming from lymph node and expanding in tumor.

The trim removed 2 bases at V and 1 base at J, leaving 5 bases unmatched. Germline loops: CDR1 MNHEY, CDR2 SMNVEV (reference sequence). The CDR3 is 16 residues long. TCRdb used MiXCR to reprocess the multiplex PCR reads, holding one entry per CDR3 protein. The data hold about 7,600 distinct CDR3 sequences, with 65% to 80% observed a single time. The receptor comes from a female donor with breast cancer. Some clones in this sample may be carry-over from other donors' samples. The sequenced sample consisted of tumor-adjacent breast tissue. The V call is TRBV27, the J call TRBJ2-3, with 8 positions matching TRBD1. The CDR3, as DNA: TGTGCCAGCAGTTTACAGGGGGCGCATCGCACAGATACGCAGTATTTT. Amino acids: CASSLQGAHRTDTQYF.